The TCR beta chain described here comes from a study of T cells after yellow fever vaccination. From the 5' RACE reads, TCRdb called clonotypes with MiXCR, one entry per CDR3 protein. The sample includes a few hundred thousand distinct CDR3 sequences, about a sixth seen only once; the top ten take 15% to 20%. The ends lost 7 bases at V and 6 bases at J; junction bases unmatched: 9. Germline CDR1 is SEHNR and CDR2 is FQNEAQ (reference sequence). The CDR3 has 14 residues. The table lists this clonotype with a few counts. The chain joins TRBV7-9 to TRBJ1-1, with 9 bases aligning to TRBD1. The sequenced sample was PBMCs, obtained 4 to 5 days after the first yellow fever vaccination. The source of this sequence is a man younger than 35 who received the YFV17D yellow fever vaccine. CDR3 amino acids: CASNRRDRDSEAFF. The DNA for the CDR3 is TGTGCCAGCAATCGCCGGGACAGGGACTCTGAAGCTTTCTTT.